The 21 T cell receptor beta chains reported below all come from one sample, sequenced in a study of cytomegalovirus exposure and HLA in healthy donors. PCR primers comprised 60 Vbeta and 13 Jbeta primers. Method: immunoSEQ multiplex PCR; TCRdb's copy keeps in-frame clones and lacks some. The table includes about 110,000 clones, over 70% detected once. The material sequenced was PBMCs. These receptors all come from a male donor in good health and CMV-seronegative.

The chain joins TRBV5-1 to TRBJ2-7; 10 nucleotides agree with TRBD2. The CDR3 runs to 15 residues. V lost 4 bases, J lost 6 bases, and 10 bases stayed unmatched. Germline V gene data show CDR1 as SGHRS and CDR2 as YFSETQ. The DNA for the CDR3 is TGCGCCAGCAGCACTGCCTCCGGGACTAGCGTCGAGCAGTACTTC. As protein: CASSTASGTSVEQYF.

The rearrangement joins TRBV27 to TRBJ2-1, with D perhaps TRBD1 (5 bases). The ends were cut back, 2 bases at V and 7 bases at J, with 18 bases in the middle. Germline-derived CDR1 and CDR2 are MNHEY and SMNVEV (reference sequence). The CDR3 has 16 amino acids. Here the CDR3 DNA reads TGTGCCAGCAGTTTAAACGTTTTGGGGCTCTGGAATGAGCAGTTCTTC. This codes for CASSLNVLGLWNEQFF.

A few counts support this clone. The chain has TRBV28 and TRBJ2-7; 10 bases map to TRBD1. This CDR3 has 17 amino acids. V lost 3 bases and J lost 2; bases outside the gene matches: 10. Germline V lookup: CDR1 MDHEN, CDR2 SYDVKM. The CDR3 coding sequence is TGTGCCAGCAGTTTGGCCCCCGGGACAGGGGCGACCTACGAGCAGTACTTC. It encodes CASSLAPGTGATYEQYF.

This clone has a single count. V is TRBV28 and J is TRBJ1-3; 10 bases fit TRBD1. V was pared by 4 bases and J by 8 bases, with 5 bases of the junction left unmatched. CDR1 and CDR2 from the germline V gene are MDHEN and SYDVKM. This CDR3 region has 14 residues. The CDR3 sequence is CASSSQDRGYTIYF. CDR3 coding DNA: TGTGCCAGCAGTTCCCAGGACAGGGGGTACACCATATATTTT.

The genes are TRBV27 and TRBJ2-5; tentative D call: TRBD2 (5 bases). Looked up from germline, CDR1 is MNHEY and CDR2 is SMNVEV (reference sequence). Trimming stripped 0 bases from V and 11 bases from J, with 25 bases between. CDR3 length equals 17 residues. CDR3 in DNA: TGTGCCAGCAGTTTATCGAGGGCTGACGGTCGTCGTTTAGGGCAGTACTTC. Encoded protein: CASSLSRADGRRLGQYF.

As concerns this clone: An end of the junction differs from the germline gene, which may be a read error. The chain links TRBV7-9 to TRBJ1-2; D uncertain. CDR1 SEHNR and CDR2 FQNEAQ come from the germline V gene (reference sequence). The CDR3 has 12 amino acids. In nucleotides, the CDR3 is TGTTCCAGCAGCGCGGATCAGTATGGCTACACCTTC. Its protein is CSSSADQYGYTF. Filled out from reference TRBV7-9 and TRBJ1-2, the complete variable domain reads DTGVSQNPRHKITKRGQNVTFRCDPISEHNRLYWYRQTLGQGPEFLTYFQNEAQLEKSRLLSDRFSAERPKGSFSTLEIQRTEQGDSAMYLCSSSADQYGYTFGSGTRLTVV.

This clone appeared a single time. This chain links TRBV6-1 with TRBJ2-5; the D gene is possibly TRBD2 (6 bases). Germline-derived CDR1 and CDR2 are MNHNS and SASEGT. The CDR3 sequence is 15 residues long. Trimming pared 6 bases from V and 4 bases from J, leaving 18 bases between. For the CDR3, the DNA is TGTGCCAGCAGCAATCGCGGAGGGTCGAGAGAGACCCAGTACTTC. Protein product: CASSNRGGSRETQYF.

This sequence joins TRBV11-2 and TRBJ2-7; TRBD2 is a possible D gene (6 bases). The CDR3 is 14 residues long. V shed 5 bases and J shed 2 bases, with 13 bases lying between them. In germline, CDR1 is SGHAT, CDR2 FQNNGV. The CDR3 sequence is CASSLPSGAYEQYF. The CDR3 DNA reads TGTGCCAGCAGCCTCCCCTCGGGGGCCTACGAGCAGTACTTC.

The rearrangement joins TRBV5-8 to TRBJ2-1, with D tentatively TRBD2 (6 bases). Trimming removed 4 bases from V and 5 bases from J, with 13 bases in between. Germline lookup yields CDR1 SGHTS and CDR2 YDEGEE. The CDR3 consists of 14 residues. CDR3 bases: TGTGCCAGCAGCGGGGGGAGCGCCGACAATGAGCAGTTCTTC. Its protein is CASSGGSADNEQFF. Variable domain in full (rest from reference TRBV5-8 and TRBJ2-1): EAGVTQSPTHLIKTRGQQATLRCSPISGHTSVYWYQQALGLGLQFLLWYDEGEERNRGNFPPRFSGRQFPNYSSELNVNALELEDSALYLCASSGGSADNEQFFGPGTRLTVL.

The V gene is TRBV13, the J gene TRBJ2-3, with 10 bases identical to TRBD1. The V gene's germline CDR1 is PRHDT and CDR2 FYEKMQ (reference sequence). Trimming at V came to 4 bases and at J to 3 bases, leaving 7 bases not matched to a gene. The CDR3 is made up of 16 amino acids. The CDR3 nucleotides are TGTGCCAGCAGCTCGACAGGGGGCGAATCAACAGATACGCAGTATTTT. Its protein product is CASSSTGGESTDTQYF.

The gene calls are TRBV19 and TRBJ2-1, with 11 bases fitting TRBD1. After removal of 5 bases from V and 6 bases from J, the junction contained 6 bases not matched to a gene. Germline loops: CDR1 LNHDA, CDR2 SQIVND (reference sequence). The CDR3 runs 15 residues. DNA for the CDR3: TGTGCCAGTAGTCCTGGACAGGGGGCGGGCAATGAGCAGTTCTTC. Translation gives CASSPGQGAGNEQFF.

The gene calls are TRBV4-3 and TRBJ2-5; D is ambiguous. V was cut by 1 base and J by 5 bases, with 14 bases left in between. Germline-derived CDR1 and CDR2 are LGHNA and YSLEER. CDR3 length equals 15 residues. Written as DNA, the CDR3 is TGCGCCAGCAGCCAAGGTCTACGTTGGGCCGAGACCCAGTACTTC. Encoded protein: CASSQGLRWAETQYF.

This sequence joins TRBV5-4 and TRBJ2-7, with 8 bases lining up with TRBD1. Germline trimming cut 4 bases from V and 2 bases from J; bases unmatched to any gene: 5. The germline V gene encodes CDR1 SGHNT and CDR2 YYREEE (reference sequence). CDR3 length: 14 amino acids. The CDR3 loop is CASSPQGATYEQYF. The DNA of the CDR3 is TGTGCCAGCAGCCCCCAGGGGGCGACCTACGAGCAGTACTTC.

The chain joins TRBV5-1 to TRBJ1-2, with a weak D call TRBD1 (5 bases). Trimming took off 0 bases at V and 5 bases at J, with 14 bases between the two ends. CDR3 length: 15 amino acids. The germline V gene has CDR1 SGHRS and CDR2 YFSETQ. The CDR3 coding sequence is TGCGCCAGCAGCTTGGGACAGTCATCTGGGTATGGCTACACCTTC. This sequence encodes CASSLGQSSGYGYTF. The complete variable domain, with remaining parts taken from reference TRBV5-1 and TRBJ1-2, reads KAGVTQTPRYLIKTRGQQVTLSCSPISGHRSVSWYQQTPGQGLQFLFEYFSETQRNKGNFPGRFSGRQFSNSRSEMNVSTLELGDSALYLCASSLGQSSGYGYTFGSGTRLTVV.

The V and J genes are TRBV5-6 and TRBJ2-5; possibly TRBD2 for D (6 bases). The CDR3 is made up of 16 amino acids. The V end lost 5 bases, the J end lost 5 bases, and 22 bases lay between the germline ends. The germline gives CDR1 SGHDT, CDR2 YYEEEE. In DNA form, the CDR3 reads TGTGCCAGCAGGAGGCTGGGAGGCAGCGAGCGGGAGACCCAGTACTTC. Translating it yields CASRRLGGSERETQYF.

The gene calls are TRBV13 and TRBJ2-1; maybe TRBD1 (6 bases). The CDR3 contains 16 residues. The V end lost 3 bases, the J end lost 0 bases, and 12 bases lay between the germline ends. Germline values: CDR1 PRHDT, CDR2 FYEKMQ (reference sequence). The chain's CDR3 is CASSFSGVVSYNEQFF. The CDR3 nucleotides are TGTGCCAGCAGCTTTTCAGGGGTCGTCTCCTACAATGAGCAGTTCTTC.

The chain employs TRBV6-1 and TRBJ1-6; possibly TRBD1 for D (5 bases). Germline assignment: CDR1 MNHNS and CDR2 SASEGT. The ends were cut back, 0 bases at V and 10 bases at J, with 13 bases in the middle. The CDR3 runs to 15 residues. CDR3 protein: CASSEAIQGGSPLHF. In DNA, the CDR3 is TGTGCCAGCAGTGAAGCTATCCAGGGAGGCTCACCCCTCCACTTT.

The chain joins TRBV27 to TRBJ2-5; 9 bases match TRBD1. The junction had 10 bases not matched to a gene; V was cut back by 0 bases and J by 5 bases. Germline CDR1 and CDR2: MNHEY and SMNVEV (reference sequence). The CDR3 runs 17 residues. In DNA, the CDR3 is TGTGCCAGCAGTTTATCCCCCGGGACAGGGTTGTTTGAGACCCAGTACTTC. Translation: CASSLSPGTGLFETQYF.

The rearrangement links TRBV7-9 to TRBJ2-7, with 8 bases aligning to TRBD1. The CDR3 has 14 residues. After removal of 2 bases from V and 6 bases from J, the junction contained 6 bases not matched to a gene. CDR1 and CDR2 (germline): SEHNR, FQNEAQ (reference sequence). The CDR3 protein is CASSLSRGRLEQYF. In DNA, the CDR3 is TGTGCCAGCAGCTTATCCAGGGGGCGGCTCGAGCAGTACTTC.

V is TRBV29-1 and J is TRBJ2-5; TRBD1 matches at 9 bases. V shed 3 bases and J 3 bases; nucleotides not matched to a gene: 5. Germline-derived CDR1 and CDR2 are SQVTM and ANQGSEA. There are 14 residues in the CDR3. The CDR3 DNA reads TGCAGCGTTGAGGGACAGGGTATCGAAGAGACCCAGTACTTC. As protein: CSVEGQGIEETQYF.

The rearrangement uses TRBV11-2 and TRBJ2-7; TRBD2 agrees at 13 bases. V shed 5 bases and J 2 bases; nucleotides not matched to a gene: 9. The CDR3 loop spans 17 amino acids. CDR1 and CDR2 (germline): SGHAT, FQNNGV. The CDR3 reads CASSLGPGLAGTYEQYF. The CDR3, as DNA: TGTGCCAGCAGCCTCGGCCCGGGACTAGCGGGGACCTACGAGCAGTACTTC. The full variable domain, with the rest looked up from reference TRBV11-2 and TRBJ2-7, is EAGVAQSPRYKIIEKRQSVAFWCNPISGHATLYWYQQILGQGPKLLIQFQNNGVVDDSQLPKDRFSAERLKGVDSTLKIQPAKLEDSAVYLCASSLGPGLAGTYEQYFGPGTRLTVT.